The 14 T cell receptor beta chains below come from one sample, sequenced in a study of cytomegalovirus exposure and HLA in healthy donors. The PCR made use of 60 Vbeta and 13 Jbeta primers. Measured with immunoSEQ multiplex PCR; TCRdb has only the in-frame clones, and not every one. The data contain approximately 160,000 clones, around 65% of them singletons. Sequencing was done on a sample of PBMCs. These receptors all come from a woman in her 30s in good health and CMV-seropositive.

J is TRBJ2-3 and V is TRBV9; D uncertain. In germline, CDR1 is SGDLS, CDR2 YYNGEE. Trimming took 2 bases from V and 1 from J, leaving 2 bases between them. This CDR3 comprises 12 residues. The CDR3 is CASSVGTDTQYF. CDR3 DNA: TGTGCCAGCAGCGTCGGCACAGATACGCAGTATTTT.

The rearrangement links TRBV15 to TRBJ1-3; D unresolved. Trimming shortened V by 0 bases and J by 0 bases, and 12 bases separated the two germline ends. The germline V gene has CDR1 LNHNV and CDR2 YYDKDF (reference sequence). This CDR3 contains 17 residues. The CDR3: CATSRDYEAFSGNTIYF. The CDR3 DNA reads TGTGCCACCAGCAGAGATTACGAGGCCTTCTCTGGAAACACCATATATTTT. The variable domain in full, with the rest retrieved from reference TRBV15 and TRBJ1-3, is DAMVIQNPRYQVTQFGKPVTLSCSQTLNHNVMYWYQQKSSQAPKLLFHYYDKDFNNEADTPDNFQSRRPNTSFCFLDIRSPGLGDTAMYLCATSRDYEAFSGNTIYFGEGSWLTVV.

The DNA for the CDR3 is TGTGCCAGCAGCGCCACGCAAGGACAGGGTACAGATGGCTACACCTTC. Translated: CASSATQGQGTDGYTF. V and J are TRBV5-8 and TRBJ1-2, with 8 bases identical to TRBD1. Trimming took 4 bases from V and 6 from J; bases not matched to a gene: 14. The germline gives CDR1 SGHTS, CDR2 YDEGEE. The CDR3 runs to 16 residues.

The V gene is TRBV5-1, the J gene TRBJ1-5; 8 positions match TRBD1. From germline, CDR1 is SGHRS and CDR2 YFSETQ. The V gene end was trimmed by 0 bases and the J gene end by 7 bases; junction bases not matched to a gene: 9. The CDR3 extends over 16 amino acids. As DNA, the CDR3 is TGCGCCAGCAGCTTGGTGGGACAGGCCTACGACCAGCCCCAGCATTTT. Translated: CASSLVGQAYDQPQHF.

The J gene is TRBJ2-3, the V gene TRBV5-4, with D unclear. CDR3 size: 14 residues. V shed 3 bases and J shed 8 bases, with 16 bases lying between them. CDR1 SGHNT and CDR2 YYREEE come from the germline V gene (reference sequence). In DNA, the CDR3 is TGTGCCAGCAGCTCCCCCTCTCTGGCAGGTACGCAGTATTTT. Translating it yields CASSSPSLAGTQYF.

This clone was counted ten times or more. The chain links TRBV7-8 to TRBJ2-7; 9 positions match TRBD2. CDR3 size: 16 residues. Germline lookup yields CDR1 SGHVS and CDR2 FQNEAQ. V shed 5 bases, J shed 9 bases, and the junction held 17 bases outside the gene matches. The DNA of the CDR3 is TGTGCCAGCAGCCTAGGGGGGTCTAGCGGGATCCTCGGGCAGTACTTC. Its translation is CASSLGGSSGILGQYF. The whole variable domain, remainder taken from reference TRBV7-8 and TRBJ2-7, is GAGVSQSPRYKVAKRGQDVALRCDPISGHVSLFWYQQALGQGPEFLTYFQNEAQLDKSGLPSDRFFAERPEGSVSTLKIQRTQQEDSAVYLCASSLGGSSGILGQYFGPGTRLTVT.

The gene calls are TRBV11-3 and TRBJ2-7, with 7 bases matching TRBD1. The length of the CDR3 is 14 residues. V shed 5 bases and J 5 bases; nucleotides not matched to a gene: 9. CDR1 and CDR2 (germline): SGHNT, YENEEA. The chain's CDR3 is CASSNRQGSHEQYF. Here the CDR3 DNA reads TGTGCCAGCAGCAATCGACAGGGATCCCACGAGCAGTACTTC.

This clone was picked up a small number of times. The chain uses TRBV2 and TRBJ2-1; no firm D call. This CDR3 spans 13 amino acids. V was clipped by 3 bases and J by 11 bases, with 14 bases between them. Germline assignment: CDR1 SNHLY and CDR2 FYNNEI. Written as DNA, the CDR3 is TGTGCCAGCAGTGAGGTTTCGGCAGGAAAGCAGTTCTTC. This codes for CASSEVSAGKQFF.

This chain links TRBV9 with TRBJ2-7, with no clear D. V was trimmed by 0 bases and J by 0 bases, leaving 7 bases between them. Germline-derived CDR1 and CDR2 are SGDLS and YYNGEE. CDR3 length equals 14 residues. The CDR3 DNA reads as TGTGCCAGCAGCGTAGCTTCTGTCTCCTACGAGCAGTACTTC. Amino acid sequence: CASSVASVSYEQYF.

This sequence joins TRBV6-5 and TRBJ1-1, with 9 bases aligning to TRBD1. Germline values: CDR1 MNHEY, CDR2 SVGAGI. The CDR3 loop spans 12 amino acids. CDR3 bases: TGTGAAGTTGGACAGGGGCCTGGGAGCGGTTTCTTT. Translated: CEVGQGPGSGFF.

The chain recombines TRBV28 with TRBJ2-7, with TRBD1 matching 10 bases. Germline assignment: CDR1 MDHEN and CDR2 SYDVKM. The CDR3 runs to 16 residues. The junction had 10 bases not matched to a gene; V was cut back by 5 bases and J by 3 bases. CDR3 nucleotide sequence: TGTGCCAGCAGTCCCTGGGCCGGGACAGGGGTCTACGAGCAGTACTTC. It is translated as CASSPWAGTGVYEQYF.

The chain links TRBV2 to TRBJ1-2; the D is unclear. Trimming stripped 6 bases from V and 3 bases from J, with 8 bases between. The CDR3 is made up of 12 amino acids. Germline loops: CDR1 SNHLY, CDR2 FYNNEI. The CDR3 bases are TGTGCCAGCAGAGTCCAGGACTATGGCTACACCTTC. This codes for CASRVQDYGYTF.

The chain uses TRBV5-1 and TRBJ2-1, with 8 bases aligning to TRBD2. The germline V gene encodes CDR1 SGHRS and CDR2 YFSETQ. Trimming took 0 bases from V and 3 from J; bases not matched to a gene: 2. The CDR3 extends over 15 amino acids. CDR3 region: CASSLATSGYNEQFF. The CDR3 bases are TGCGCCAGCAGCTTGGCTACTAGCGGCTACAATGAGCAGTTCTTC.

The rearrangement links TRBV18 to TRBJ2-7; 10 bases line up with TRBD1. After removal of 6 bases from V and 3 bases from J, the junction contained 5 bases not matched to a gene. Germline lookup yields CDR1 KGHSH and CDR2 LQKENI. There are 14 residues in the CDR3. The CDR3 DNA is TGTGCCAGCTCCCTCGGACAGGGGGACTACGAGCAGTACTTC. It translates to CASSLGQGDYEQYF.